This T cell receptor beta chain was identified during a study of blood T cell repertoires in COVID-19. At the level of the study: Specimens from acute and convalescent COVID-19 originated in the United States, Italy and Spain. Nucleic acid was either cDNA or gDNA, and it came from T cells, B-cell-depleted T cells, or PBMCs.

Source study methods: Nucleated cell number was recorded as an estimate derived from reference gene primer amplification. TCRdb's copy holds only in-frame clones and misses some; the assay was immunoSEQ multiplex PCR. The D gene and trimming were derived from the DNA, and the V and J assignments and clone size from that table. The sample contains 150,000 or so clones, around nine tenths of which appear only once. Seattle participants joined during active infection and were tracked over time. This TCR was sampled from a woman in her seventies with COVID-19, enrolled during active disease. Sequenced material: peripheral blood.

Written as DNA, the CDR3 is TGTGCCAGCAGGGTCGGGCAGGGGGCCGGGGAGACCCAGTACTTC. Translation gives CASRVGQGAGETQYF. This rearrangement joins TRBV6-5 to TRBJ2-5; 8 bases agree with TRBD1. With V trimmed by 6 bases and J by 5 bases, 11 bases remained unmatched. The germline V gene encodes CDR1 MNHEY and CDR2 SVGAGI. CDR3 length equals 15 residues.